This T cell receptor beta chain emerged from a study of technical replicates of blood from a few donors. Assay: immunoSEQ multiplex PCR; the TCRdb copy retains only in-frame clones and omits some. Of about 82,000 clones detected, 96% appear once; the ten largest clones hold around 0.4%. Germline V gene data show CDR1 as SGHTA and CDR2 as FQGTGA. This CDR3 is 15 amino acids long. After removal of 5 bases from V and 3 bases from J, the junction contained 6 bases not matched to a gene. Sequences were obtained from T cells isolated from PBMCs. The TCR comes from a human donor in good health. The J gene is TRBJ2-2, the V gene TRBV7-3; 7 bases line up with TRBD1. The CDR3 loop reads CASSQTGADTGELFF. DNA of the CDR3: TGTGCCAGCAGCCAAACAGGGGCCGACACCGGGGAGCTGTTTTTT.